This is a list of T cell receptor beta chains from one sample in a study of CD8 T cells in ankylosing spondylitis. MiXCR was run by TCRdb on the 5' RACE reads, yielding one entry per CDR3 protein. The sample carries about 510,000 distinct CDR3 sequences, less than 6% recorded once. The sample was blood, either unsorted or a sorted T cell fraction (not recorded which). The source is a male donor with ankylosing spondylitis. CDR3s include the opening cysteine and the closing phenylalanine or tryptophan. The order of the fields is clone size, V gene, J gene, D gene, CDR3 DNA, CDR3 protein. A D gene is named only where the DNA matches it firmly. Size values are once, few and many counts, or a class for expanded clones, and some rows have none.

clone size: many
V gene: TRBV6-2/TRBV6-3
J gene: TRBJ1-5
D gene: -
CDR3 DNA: TGTGCCAGCAGTACCAAAGGCAGGGGTTATCAGCCCCAGCATTTT
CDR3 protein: CASSTKGRGYQPQHF

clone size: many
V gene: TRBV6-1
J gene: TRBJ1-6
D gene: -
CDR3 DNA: TGTGCCAGCAGACTCGATTCACCCCTCCACTTT
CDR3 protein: CASRLDSPLHF

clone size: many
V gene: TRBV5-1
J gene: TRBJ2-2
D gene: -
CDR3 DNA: TGCGCCAGCAGCTCCCCCACCGGGGAGCTGTTTTTT
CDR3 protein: CASSSPTGELFF

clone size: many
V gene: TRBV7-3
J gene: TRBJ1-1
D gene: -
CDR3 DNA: TGTGCCAGCAGCCAAAGGGACACTGAAGCTTTCTTT
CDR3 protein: CASSQRDTEAFF

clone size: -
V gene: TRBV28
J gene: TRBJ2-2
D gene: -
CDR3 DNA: TGTGCCAGCAGTTCTAGAGGGGGGGCCACCGGGGAGCTGTTTTTT
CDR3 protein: CASSSRGGATGELFF

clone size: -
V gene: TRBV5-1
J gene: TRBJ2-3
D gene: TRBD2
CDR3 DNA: TGCGCCAGCAGCTCCCTAAGCGGGGGGGTCACAGATACGCAGTATTTT
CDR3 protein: CASSSLSGGVTDTQYF

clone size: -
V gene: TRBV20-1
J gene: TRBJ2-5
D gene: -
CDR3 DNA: TGCAGTGCTAGAGACCTCGGAGGGTCGGTTGGGGTTAAGGACGAGACCCAGTACTTC
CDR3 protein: CSARDLGGSVGVKDETQYF

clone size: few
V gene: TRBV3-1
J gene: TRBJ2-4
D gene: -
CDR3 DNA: TGTGCCAGCAGCAACCCTTGGCAGGGCAAAAACATTCAGTACTTC
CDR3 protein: CASSNPWQGKNIQYF

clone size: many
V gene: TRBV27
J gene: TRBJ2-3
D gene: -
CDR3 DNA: TGTGCCAGCAGGGCCACAGATACGCAGTATTTT
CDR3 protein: CASRATDTQYF

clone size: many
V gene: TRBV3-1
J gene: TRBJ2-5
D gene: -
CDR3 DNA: TGTGCCAGCAGCCAAGCCCAGGGGCAAGAGACCCAGTACTTC
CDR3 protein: CASSQAQGQETQYF